A selection of T cell receptor beta chains follows, all from one sample in a study of tumor-infiltrating lymphocytes in localized non-small cell lung cancer. Assay used: immunoSEQ multiplex PCR; TCRdb lists only in-frame clones, some missing. The data contain some 8,400 clones, roughly 80% of them singletons. Sequenced input: uninvolved lung tissue not adjacent to the tumor. Source of these receptors: a human donor with non-small cell lung cancer. The CDR3 runs from the conserved cysteine through the conserved F or W. The D gene is left open where the match is weak. Rows may omit the clone size; those that give it use once, few, many or a size class.

d_gene	j_gene	v_gene	abundance	CDR3nt	CDR3aa
.	TRBJ2-7	TRBV7-2	.	TGTGCCAGCAGCTCTAGTGGGGCCTACGAGCAGTACTTC	CASSSSGAYEQYF
.	TRBJ1-5	TRBV5-5	.	TGTGCCAGCAGCTTGGAGGTGGATCAGCCCCAGCATTTT	CASSLEVDQPQHF
.	TRBJ1-4	TRBV4-2	few	TGTGCCAGCAGCCAAGAGGCAGGGGCAACTAATGAAAAACTGTTTTTT	CASSQEAGATNEKLFF
.	TRBJ2-1	TRBV29-1	.	TGCAGCGTTGATGGGGCCAGGATTAGGAATGAGCAGTTCTTC	CSVDGARIRNEQFF
TRBD2	TRBJ2-5	TRBV6-6	.	TGTGCCAGCAGTTTATATAGCGGGAGTTCGGAGACCCAGTACTTC	CASSLYSGSSETQYF
TRBD2	TRBJ2-7	TRBV18	.	TGTGCCAGCTCACCTCTTCAGACTAGCGGGACCCTCGAGCAGTACTTC	CASSPLQTSGTLEQYF
.	TRBJ1-5	TRBV19	.	TGTGCCAGTAGTATTGGGGCCAGGGGAATGTATCAGCCCCAGCATTTT	CASSIGARGMYQPQHF
TRBD2	TRBJ2-1	TRBV7-3	.	TGTGCCAGCAGCAAATCAGCGGGGGAAGTCAATGAGCAGTTCTTC	CASSKSAGEVNEQFF
.	TRBJ1-1	TRBV29-1	.	TGCAGCGCCAGGGGGAACACTGAAGCTTTCTTT	CSARGNTEAFF
TRBD1	TRBJ1-2	TRBV5-1	.	TGCGCCAGCAGCCGGACACAGGGGAAGGGTAACTATGGCTACACCTTC	CASSRTQGKGNYGYTF
.	TRBJ1-1	TRBV10-3	.	TGTGCCATCAGTGAAAGCCAGGCTAACACTGAAGCTTTCTTT	CAISESQANTEAFF
.	TRBJ2-2	TRBV14	.	TGTGCCAGCAGCCCGCTTGGATCAGGGGATCCCGGGGAGCTGTTTTTT	CASSPLGSGDPGELFF
.	TRBJ2-7	TRBV10-3	.	TGTGCCATCAGTGAGGGGAACTACGAGCAGTACTTC	CAISEGNYEQYF
.	TRBJ2-7	TRBV10-2	once	TGCGCCAGCAGTGAGGTGGGAGCGAACTACGAGCAGTACTTC	CASSEVGANYEQYF
TRBD2	TRBJ2-7	TRBV15	.	TGTGCCACCAGCAGGGGATTCCCCTATAGCGGGACTCCCTACGAGCAGTACTTC	CATSRGFPYSGTPYEQYF
.	TRBJ1-5	TRBV6-1	.	TGTGCCAGCAGTGGATCCAGGGGTGTGCAGCCCCAGCATTTT	CASSGSRGVQPQHF
.	TRBJ1-5	TRBV10-3	once	TGTGCCATCAGTGCCAGCGGGGATAGCAATCAGCCCCAGCATTTT	CAISASGDSNQPQHF
.	TRBJ1-2	TRBV2	.	TGTGCCAGCAGTGAGCTGACTAACTATGGCTACACCTTC	CASSELTNYGYTF
.	TRBJ1-5	TRBV27	few	TGTGCCAGCAGTTTCCTACCGGGGCCCGATGTACAGCCCCAGCATTTT	CASSFLPGPDVQPQHF
.	TRBJ2-7	TRBV20-1	.	TGCAGTGCCGGAAGGAAGGGGTGGTACTTC	CSAGRKGWYF
.	TRBJ1-5	TRBV5-1	.	TGCGCCAGCAGCTTGGAGGGGCGCAATCAGCCCCAGCATTTT	CASSLEGRNQPQHF
TRBD2	TRBJ2-7	TRBV6-5	large	TGTGCCAGCAGTTATTCCCTAGCGGGAGACGAGCAGTACTTC	CASSYSLAGDEQYF
.	TRBJ1-5	TRBV7-2	.	TGTGCCAGCAGCTTAGAGGCAGACGATCAGCCCCAGCATTTT	CASSLEADDQPQHF
TRBD2	TRBJ2-1	TRBV9	.	TGTGCCAGCAGACCGGGACTAGCGGACAATGAGCAGTTCTTC	CASRPGLADNEQFF
TRBD2	TRBJ2-5	TRBV5-1	.	TGCGCCAGCAGCTTCGGGCTAGCGGGAGTTGGAGAGACCCAGTACTTC	CASSFGLAGVGETQYF
TRBD1	TRBJ1-5	TRBV27	.	TGTGCCAGCAGTGTCTACAGGGGTTATCAGCCCCAGCATTTT	CASSVYRGYQPQHF
.	TRBJ2-3	TRBV7-2	.	TGTGCCAGCAGCTTGAGCATGGAATATACGCAGTATTTT	CASSLSMEYTQYF
TRBD2	TRBJ2-7	TRBV11-3	.	TGTGCCAGCAGCTTAGCCGGACTAGCCAAGGAGCAGTACTTC	CASSLAGLAKEQYF
.	TRBJ1-5	TRBV6-1	.	TGTGCCAGCAGAGGGATTCGTAGCCAGCCCCAGCATTTT	CASRGIRSQPQHF
.	TRBJ2-7	TRBV14	.	TGTGCCAGCAGCCAAGGTAACTCCTACGAGCAGTACTTC	CASSQGNSYEQYF
.	TRBJ2-1	TRBV7-2	.	TGTGCCAGCAGCGCCGCTACAGGCCCTTACTCCTACAATGAGCAGTTCTTC	CASSAATGPYSYNEQFF
TRBD1	TRBJ1-1	TRBV13	few	TGTGCCAGCAGCGAGGACAGGGGAAATAAGCGGACTGAAGCTTTCTTT	CASSEDRGNKRTEAFF
TRBD1	TRBJ1-5	TRBV5-4	.	TGTGCCAGCAGCAGCGGGACAGAGGAACATTTT	CASSSGTEEHF
.	TRBJ2-7	TRBV5-4	.	TGTGCCAGCAGCTTGGTAGGTTCCTCCTACGAGCAGTACTTC	CASSLVGSSYEQYF
TRBD2	TRBJ2-3	TRBV5-5	.	TGTGCCAGCAGCTTGGAGGGACTAGCGGGAAAGGATACGCAGTATTTT	CASSLEGLAGKDTQYF
.	TRBJ1-1	TRBV30	.	TGTGCCTGGAGTGTAATTGGGGAAACGAACACTGAAGCTTTCTTT	CAWSVIGETNTEAFF
.	TRBJ1-2	TRBV28	once	TGTGCCAGCAGTGCTACGGGGACTAACTATGGCTACACCTTC	CASSATGTNYGYTF
.	TRBJ2-3	TRBV6-1	.	TGTGCCAGCAGGAGGGTTAGCACAGATACGCAGTATTTT	CASRRVSTDTQYF
.	TRBJ2-6	TRBV19	.	TGTGCCAGTACTTTGTCAGACATTGGCTATGCTGGGGCCAACGTCCTGACTTTC	CASTLSDIGYAGANVLTF
.	TRBJ2-3	TRBV5-1	.	TGCGCCAGCAGCTTGGACACAGATACGCAGTATTTT	CASSLDTDTQYF
.	TRBJ1-3	TRBV9	.	TGTGCCAGCAGCGTGGGTTCCGGTTTAAACACCATATATTTT	CASSVGSGLNTIYF
.	TRBJ2-7	TRBV30	.	TGTGCCTGGGAAGGAGCGTACGAGCAGTACTTC	CAWEGAYEQYF
TRBD2	TRBJ2-1	TRBV7-7	.	TGTGCCAGCAGCACTTCCCTAGCGGGGTCCTACAATGAGCAGTTCTTC	CASSTSLAGSYNEQFF
TRBD2	TRBJ2-1	TRBV29-1	.	TGCAGCGTTGTAAGTGGGAGGGCCTTTTATGAGCAGTTCTTC	CSVVSGRAFYEQFF
.	TRBJ1-1	TRBV28	once	TGTGCCAGCAGTTTATATAAGAACACTGAAGCTTTCTTT	CASSLYKNTEAFF
TRBD1	TRBJ1-2	TRBV29-1	.	TGCAGCGTTGAAAGGGCGACAGGGGTATCGGGCGGCTACACCTTC	CSVERATGVSGGYTF
.	TRBJ2-1	TRBV5-1	.	TGCGCCAGCAGCTTGGCTAGCTTGGAGGAGCAGTTCTTC	CASSLASLEEQFF
TRBD1	TRBJ1-5	TRBV2	.	TGTGCCAGCAGTGAAAGGACAGGCGGGCAGCCCCAGCATTTT	CASSERTGGQPQHF
.	TRBJ2-6	TRBV27	.	TGTGCCAGCAGTCCCACTACAGGGTACGGGGCCAACGTCCTGACTTTC	CASSPTTGYGANVLTF
.	TRBJ1-1	TRBV7-9	.	TGTGCCAGCAGCCCGACCCGGGGGGCAGGGACTGAAGCTTTCTTT	CASSPTRGAGTEAFF
.	TRBJ1-5	TRBV7-8	.	TGTGCCAGCAGCTCCGGGACCCCCCGGGATCAGCCCCAGCATTTT	CASSSGTPRDQPQHF
.	TRBJ1-1	TRBV28	.	TGTGCCAGCAGCCCGGGACCGGAGAACACTGAAGCTTTCTTT	CASSPGPENTEAFF
TRBD1	TRBJ2-7	TRBV6-1	.	TGTGCCAACCGGGACAGCAAATTCAACGAGCAGTACTTC	CANRDSKFNEQYF
.	TRBJ1-1	TRBV27	.	TGTGCCAGCAACCCCCGGGGACCGAACACTGAAGCTTTCTTT	CASNPRGPNTEAFF
TRBD1	TRBJ1-1	TRBV11-2	.	TGTGCCAGCAGCTTATTTATCGGACAGGCTGAAGCTTTCTTT	CASSLFIGQAEAFF
TRBD2	TRBJ2-4	TRBV27	.	TGTGCCCCGGGAGGGGCGGCCAAAAACATTCAGTACTTC	CAPGGAAKNIQYF
.	TRBJ2-3	TRBV5-1	.	TGCGCCAGCAGCTTGGGGCAGGGTACCGCAGATACGCAGTATTTT	CASSLGQGTADTQYF
.	TRBJ1-1	TRBV19	.	TGTGCCAGTAGTCCAGACCCGAACACTGAAGCTTTCTTT	CASSPDPNTEAFF
TRBD1	TRBJ1-4	TRBV2	.	TGTGCCAGCGGGTGGACAGGGGGCGATGAAAAACTGTTTTTT	CASGWTGGDEKLFF